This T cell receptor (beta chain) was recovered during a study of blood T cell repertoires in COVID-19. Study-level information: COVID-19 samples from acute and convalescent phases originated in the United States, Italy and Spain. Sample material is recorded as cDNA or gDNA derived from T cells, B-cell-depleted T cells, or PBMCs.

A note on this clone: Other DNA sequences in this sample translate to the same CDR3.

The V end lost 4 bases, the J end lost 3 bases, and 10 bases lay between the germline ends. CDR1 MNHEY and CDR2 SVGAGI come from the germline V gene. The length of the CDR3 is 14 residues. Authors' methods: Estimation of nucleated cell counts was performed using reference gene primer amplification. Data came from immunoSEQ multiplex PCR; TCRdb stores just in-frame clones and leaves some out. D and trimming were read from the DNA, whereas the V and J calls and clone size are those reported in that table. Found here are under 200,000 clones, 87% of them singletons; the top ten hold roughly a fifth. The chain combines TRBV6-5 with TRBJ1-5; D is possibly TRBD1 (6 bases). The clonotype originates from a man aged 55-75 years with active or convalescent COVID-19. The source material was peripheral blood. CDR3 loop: CASSLGQSNQPQHF. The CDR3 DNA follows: TGTGCCAGCAGTTTAGGACAGTCCAATCAGCCCCAGCATTTT.